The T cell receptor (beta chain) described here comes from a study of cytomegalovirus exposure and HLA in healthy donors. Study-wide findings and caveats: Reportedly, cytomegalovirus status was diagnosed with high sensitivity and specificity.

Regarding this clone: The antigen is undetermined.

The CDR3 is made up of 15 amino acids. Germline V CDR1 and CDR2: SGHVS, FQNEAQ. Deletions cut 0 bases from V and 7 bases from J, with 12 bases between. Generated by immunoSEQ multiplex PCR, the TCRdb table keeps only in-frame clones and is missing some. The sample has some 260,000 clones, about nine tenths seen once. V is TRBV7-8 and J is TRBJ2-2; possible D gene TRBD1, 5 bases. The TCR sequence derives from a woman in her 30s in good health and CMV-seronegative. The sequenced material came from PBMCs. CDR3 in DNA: TGTGCCAGCAGCTTAGCTCCTAGGGGCGTCGGGGAGCTGTTTTTT. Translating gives CASSLAPRGVGELFF.